This T cell receptor (beta chain) came from a study of blood T cell repertoires in COVID-19. Across the study: There were acute and convalescent COVID-19 samples, and they came from the United States, Italy and Spain. T cells, B-cell-depleted T cells, or PBMCs provided the cDNA or gDNA that served as material.

The authors' processing: Using reference gene primer amplification, nucleated cell counts were estimated. Sequenced by immunoSEQ multiplex PCR; TCRdb stores in-frame clones only, minus some. V, J and clone size derive from that table, while D and trimming were established from the DNA sequence. Of more than 200,000 clones in the sample, 65% to 85% were seen once. Per germline, CDR1 SGHVS and CDR2 FQNEAQ. Trimming stripped 4 bases from V and 2 bases from J, with 11 bases between. This CDR3 is 14 amino acids long. Source material: peripheral blood. The clonotype originates from a woman aged 45-65 years with acute or convalescent COVID-19. The chain carries TRBV7-8 and TRBJ2-5, with a weak D call TRBD2 (6 bases). Here the CDR3 DNA reads TGTGCCAGCAGCTCCGGGACTCCGCAAGAGACCCAGTACTTC. This gives the protein CASSSGTPQETQYF.